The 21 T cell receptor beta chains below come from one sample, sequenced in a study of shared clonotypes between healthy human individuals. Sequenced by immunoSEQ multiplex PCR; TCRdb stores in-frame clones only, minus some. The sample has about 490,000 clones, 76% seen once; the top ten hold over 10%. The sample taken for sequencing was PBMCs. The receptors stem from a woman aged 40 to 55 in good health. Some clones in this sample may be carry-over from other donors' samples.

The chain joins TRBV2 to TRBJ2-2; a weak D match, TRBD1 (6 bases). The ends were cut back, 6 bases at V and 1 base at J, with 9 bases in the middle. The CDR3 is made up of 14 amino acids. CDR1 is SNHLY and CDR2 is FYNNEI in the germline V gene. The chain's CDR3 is CASSPTGNTGELFF. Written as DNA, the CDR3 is TGTGCCAGCAGCCCGACAGGGAACACCGGGGAGCTGTTTTTT. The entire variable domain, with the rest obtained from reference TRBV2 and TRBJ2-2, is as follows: EPEVTQTPSHQVTQMGQEVILRCVPISNHLYFYWYRQILGQKVEFLVSFYNNEISEKSEIFDDQFSVERPDGSNFTLKIRSTKLEDSAMYFCASSPTGNTGELFFGEGSRLTVL.

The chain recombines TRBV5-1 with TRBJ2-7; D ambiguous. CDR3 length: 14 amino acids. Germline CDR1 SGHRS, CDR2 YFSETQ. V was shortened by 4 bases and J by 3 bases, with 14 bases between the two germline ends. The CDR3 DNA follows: TGCGCCAGCAGCCCCCTTTGGTCTTACTACGAGCAGTACTTC. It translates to CASSPLWSYYEQYF.

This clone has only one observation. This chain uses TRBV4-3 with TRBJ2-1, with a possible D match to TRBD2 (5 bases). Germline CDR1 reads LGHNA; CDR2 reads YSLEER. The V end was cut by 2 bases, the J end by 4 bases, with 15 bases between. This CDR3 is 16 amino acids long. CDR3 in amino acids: CASSQHSVFGYNEQFF. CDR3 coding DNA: TGCGCCAGCAGCCAACATAGCGTGTTTGGGTACAATGAGCAGTTCTTC.

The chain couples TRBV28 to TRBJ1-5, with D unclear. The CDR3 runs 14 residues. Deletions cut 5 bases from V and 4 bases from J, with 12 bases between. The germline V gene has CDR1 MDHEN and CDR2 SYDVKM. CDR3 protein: CASSLRDINQPQHF. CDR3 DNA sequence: TGTGCCAGCAGTCTCAGAGACATTAATCAGCCCCAGCATTTT. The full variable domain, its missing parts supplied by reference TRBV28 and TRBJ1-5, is DVKVTQSSRYLVKRTGEKVFLECVQDMDHENMFWYRQDPGLGLRLIYFSYDVKMKEKGDIPEGYSVSREKKERFSLILESASTNQTSMYLCASSLRDINQPQHFGDGTRLSIL.

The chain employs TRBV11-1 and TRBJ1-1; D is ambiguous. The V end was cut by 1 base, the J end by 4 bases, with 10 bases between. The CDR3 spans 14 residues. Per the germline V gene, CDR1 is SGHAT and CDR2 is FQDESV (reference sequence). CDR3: CASSLESGGTEAFF. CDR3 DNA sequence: TGTGCCAGCAGCTTAGAGTCCGGAGGCACTGAAGCTTTCTTT.

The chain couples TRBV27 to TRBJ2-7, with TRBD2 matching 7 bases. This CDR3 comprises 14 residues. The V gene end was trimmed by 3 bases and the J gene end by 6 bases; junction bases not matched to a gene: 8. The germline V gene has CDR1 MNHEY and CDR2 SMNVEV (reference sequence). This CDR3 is CASSFWGRVSEQYF. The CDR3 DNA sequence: TGTGCCAGCAGTTTTTGGGGGAGGGTGAGCGAGCAGTACTTC.

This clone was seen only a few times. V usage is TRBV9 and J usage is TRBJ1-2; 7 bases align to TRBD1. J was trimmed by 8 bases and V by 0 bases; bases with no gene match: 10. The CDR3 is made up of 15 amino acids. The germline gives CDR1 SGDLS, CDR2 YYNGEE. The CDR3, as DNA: TGTGCCAGCAGCGTAGGTTCTCGACAGGGCTACGGCTACACCTTC. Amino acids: CASSVGSRQGYGYTF.

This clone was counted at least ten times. This CDR3 is CASSLGQAYNEQFF. The DNA for the CDR3 is TGCGCCAGCAGCTTGGGACAAGCTTACAATGAGCAGTTCTTC. This chain uses TRBV5-1 with TRBJ2-1; D gene unclear. Trimming shortened V by 0 bases and J by 4 bases, and 8 bases separated the two germline ends. Germline-derived CDR1 and CDR2 are SGHRS and YFSETQ. The CDR3 contains 14 residues.

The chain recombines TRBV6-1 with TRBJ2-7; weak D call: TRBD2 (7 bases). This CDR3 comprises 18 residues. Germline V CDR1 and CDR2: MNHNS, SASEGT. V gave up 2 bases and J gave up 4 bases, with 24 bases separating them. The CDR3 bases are TGTGCCAGCAGTGAATCTCCCGCTGTGGCGGGGGCCCGATACGAGCAGTACTTC. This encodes CASSESPAVAGARYEQYF.

This CDR3 is CATSGTANTGELFF. DNA of the CDR3: TGTGCCACCTCAGGGACCGCGAACACCGGGGAGCTGTTTTTT. This sequence joins TRBV27 and TRBJ2-2; either TRBD1 or TRBD2 may supply D (5 bases each). The CDR3 length is 14 residues. Germline assignment: CDR1 MNHEY and CDR2 SMNVEV (reference sequence). The V gene lost 10 bases and the J gene lost 0 bases, with 12 bases spanning the gap.

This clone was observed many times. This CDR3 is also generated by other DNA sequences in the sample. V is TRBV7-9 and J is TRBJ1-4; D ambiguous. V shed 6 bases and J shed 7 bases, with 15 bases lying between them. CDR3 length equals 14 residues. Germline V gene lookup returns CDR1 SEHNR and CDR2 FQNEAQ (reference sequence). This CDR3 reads CASRLGPDPEKLFF. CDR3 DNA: TGTGCCAGCAGGCTAGGGCCGGACCCTGAAAAACTGTTTTTT.

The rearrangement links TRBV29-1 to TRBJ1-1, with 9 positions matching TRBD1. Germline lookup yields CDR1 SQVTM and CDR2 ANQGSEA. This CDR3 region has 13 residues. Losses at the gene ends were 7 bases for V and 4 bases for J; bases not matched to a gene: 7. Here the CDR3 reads CSAQTGGFTEAFF. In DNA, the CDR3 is TGCAGCGCCCAGACAGGGGGATTCACTGAAGCTTTCTTT.

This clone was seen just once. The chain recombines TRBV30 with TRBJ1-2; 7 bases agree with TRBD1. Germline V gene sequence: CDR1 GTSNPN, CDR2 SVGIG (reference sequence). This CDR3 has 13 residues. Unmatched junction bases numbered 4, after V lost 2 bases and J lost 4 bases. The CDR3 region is CAWSQGGVYGYTF. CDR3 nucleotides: TGTGCCTGGAGTCAGGGGGGGGTCTATGGCTACACCTTC.

The CDR3 sequence: CASSQERRGDTQYF. For the CDR3, the DNA is TGCGCCAGCAGCCAAGAGAGAAGGGGGGATACGCAGTATTTT. The V gene is TRBV4-3, the J gene TRBJ2-3, with a weak D call TRBD1 (6 bases). Germline CDR1 LGHNA, CDR2 YSLEER. The CDR3 sequence is 14 residues long. The germline V and J ends were trimmed by 0 bases and 6 bases, with 10 bases remaining between them.

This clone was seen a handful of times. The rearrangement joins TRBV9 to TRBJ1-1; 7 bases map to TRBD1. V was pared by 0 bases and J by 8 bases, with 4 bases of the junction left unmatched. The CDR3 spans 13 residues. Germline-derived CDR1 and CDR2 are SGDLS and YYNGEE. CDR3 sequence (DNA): TGTGCCAGCAGCGTAGTGCCGACAGGGGAAGCTTTCTTT. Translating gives CASSVVPTGEAFF.

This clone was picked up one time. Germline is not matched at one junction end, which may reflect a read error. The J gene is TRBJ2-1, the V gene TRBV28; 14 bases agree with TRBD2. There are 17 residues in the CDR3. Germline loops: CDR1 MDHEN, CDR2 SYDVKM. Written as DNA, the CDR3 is TGTGCCAGCAGTTTATGGACTAGCGGGAGGGCCTATAATGAGCAGTTCTTC. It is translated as CASSLWTSGRAYNEQFF.

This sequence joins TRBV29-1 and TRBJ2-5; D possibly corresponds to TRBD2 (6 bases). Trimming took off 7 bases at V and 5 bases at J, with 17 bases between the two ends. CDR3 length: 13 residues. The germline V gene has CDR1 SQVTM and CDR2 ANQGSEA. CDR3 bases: TGCAGCGCTCAAACCGGCGGAGGGGAGACCCAGTACTTC. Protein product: CSAQTGGGETQYF.

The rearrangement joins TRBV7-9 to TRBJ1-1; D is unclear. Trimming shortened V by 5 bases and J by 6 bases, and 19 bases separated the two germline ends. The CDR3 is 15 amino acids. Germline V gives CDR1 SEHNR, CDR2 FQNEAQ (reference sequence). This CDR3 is CASSPPATLGSEAFF. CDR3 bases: TGTGCCAGCAGCCCCCCGGCGACGCTCGGGTCTGAAGCTTTCTTT.

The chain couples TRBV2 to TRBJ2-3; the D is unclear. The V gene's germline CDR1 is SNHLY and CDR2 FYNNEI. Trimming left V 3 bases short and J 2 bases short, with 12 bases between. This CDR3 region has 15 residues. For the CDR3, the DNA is TGTGCCAGCAGTGACCGCACTCCTCTCACAGATACGCAGTATTTT. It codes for CASSDRTPLTDTQYF.

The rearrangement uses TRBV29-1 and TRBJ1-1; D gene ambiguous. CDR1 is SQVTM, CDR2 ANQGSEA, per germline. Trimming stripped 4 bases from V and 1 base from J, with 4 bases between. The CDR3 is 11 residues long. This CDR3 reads CSVVQNTEAFF. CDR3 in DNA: TGCAGCGTTGTACAGAACACTGAAGCTTTCTTT.

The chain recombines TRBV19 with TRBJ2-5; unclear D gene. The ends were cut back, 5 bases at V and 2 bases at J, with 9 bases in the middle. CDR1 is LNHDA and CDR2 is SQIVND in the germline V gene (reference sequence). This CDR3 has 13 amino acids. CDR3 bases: TGTGCCAGTAGTGCAGGAAGACAAGAGACCCAGTACTTC. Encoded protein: CASSAGRQETQYF.